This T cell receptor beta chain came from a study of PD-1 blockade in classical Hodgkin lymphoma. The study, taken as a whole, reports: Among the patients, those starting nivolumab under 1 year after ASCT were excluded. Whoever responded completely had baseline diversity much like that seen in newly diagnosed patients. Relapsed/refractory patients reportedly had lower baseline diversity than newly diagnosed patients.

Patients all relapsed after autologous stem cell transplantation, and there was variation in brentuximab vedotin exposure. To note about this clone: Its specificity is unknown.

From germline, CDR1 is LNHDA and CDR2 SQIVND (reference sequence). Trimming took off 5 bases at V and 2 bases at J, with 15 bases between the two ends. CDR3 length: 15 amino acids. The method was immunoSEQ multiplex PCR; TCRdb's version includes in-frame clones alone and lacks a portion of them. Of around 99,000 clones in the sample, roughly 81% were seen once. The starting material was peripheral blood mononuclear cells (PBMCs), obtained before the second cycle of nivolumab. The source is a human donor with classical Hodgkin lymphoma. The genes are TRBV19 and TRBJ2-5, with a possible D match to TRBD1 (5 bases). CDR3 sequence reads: CASSAQGLVQETQYF. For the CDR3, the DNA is TGTGCCAGTAGTGCCCAGGGCCTAGTTCAAGAGACCCAGTACTTC.